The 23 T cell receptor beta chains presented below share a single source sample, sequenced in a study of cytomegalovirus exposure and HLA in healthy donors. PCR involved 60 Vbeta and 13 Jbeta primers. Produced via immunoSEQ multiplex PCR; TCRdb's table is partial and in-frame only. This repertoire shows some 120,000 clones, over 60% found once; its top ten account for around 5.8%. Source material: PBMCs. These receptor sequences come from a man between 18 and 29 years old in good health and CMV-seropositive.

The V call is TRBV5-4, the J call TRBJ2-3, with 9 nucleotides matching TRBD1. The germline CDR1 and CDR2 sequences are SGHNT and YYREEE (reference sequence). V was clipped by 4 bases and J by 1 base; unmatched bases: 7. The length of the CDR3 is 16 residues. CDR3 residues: CASSAATGGGTDTQYF. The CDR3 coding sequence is TGTGCCAGCAGCGCCGCTACAGGGGGCGGCACAGATACGCAGTATTTT. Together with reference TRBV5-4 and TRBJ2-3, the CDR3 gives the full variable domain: ETGVTQSPTHLIKTRGQQVTLRCSSQSGHNTVSWYQQALGQGPQFIFQYYREEENGRGNFPPRFSGLQFPNYSSELNVNALELDDSALYLCASSAATGGGTDTQYFGPGTRLTVL.

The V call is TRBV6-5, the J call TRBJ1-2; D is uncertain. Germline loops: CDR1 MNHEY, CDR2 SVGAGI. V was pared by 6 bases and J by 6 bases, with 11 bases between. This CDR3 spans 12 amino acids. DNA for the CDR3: TGTGCCAGCAGATCTGACATAAATGGCTACACCTTC. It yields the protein CASRSDINGYTF.

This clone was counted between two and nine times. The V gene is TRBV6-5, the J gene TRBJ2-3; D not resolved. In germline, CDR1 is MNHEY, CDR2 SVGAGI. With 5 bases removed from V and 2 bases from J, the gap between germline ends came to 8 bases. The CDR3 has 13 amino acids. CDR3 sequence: CASSNHFTDTQYF. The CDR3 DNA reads TGTGCCAGCAGTAACCACTTCACAGATACGCAGTATTTT.

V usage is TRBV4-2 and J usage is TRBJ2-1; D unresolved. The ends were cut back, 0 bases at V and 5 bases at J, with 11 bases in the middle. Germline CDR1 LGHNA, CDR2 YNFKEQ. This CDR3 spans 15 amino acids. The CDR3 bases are TGTGCCAGCAGCCAAGAACGAGACACCGACAATGAGCAGTTCTTC. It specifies CASSQERDTDNEQFF.

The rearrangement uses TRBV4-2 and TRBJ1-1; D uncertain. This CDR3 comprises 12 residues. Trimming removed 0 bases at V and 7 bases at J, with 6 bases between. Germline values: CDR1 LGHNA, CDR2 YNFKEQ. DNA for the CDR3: TGTGCCAGCAGCCAAGATCGGGATGAAGCTTTCTTT. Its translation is CASSQDRDEAFF.

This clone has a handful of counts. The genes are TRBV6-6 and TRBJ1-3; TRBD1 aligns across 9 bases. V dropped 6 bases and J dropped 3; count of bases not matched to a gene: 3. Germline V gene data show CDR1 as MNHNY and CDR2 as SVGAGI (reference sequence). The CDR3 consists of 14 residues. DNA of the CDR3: TGTGCCAGCAGACCGACAGGGGGTGGAAACACCATATATTTT. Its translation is CASRPTGGGNTIYF.

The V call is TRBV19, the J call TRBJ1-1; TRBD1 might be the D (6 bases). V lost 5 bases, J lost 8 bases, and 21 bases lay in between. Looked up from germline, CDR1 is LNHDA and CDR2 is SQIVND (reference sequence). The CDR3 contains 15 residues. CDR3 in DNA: TGTGCCAGTAGTCCCCGCGGGGGGGCGCGTGGAGAAGCTTTCTTT. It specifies CASSPRGGARGEAFF.

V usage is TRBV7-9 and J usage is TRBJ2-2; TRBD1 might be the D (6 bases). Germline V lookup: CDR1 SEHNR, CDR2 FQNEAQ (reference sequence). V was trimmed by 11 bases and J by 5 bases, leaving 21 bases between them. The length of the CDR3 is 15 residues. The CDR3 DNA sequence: TGTGCCTTCGAGCCTCCCGGGACAAAGACCGGGGAGCTGTTTTTT. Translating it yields CAFEPPGTKTGELFF. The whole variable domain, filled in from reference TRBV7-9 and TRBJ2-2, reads DTGVSQNPRHKITKRGQNVTFRCDPISEHNRLYWYRQTLGQGPEFLTYFQNEAQLEKSRLLSDRFSAERPKGSFSTLEIQRTEQGDSAMYLCAFEPPGTKTGELFFGEGSRLTVL.

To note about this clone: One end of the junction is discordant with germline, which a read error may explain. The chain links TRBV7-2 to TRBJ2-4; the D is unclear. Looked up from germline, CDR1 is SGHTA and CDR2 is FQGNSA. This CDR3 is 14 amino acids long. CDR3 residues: CASSLPSTKNSQYF. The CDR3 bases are TGTGCCAGCAGCTTACCCAGCACCAAAAACAGTCAGTACTTC.

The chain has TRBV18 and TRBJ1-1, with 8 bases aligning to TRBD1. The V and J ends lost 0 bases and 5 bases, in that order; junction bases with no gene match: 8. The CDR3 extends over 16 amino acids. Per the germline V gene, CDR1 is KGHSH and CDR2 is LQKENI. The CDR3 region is CASSPPVTGGRTEAFF. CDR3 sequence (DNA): TGTGCCAGCTCACCACCGGTAACAGGGGGACGGACTGAAGCTTTCTTT.

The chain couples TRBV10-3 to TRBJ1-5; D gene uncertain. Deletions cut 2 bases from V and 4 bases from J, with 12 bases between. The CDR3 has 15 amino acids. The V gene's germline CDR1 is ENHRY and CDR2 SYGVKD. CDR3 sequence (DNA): TGTGCCATCAGTGAGCACTCGTATGATAATCAGCCCCAGCATTTT. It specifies CAISEHSYDNQPQHF.

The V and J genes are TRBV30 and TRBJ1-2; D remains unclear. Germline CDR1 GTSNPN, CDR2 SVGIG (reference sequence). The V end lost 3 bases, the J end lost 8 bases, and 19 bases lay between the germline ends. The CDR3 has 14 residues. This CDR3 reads CAWRVVSGIGGYTF. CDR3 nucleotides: TGTGCCTGGAGGGTGGTATCCGGGATTGGGGGCTACACCTTC.

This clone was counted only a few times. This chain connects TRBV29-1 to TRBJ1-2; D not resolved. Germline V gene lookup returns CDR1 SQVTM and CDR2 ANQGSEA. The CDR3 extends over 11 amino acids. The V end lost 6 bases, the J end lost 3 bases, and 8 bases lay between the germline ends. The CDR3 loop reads CSVEGDYGYTF. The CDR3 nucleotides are TGCAGCGTCGAGGGAGACTATGGCTACACCTTC.

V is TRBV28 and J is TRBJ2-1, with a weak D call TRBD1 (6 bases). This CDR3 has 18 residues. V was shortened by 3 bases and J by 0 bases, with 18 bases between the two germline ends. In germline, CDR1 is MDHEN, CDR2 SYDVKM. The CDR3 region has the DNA TGTGCCAGCAGTTTCTCAGGATGGACAGCCAGCTCCTACAATGAGCAGTTCTTC. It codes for CASSFSGWTASSYNEQFF.

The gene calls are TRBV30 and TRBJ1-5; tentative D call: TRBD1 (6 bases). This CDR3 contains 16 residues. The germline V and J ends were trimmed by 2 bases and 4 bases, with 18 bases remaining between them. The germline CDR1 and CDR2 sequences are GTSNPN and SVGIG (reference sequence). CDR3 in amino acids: CAWSHRVIPQNQPQHF. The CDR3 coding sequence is TGTGCCTGGAGTCACAGGGTTATCCCTCAAAATCAGCCCCAGCATTTT.

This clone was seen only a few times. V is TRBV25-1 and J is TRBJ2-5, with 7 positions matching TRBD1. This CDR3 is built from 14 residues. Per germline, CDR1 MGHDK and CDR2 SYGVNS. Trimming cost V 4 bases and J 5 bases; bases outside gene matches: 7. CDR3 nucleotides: TGTGCCAGCAGTGGAGGGGGCACTGGGGAGACCCAGTACTTC. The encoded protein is CASSGGGTGETQYF.

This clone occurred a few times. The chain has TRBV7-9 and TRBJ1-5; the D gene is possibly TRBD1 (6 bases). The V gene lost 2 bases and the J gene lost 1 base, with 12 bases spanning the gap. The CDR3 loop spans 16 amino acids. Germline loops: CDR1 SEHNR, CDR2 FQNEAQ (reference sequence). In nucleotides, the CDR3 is TGTGCCAGCAGCTTAACCCAGGGGCGAAGCAATCAGCCCCAGCATTTT. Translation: CASSLTQGRSNQPQHF.

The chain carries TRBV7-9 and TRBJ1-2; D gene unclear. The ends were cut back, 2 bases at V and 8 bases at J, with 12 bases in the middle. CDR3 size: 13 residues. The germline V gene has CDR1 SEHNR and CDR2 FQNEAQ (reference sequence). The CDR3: CASSLNSGWGYTF. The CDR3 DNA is TGTGCCAGCAGCTTAAATTCGGGTTGGGGCTACACCTTC.

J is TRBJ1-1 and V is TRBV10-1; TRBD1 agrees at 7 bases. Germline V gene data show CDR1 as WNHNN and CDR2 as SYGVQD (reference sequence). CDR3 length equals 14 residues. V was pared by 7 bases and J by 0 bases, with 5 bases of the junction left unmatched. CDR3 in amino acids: CASKRQGLNTEAFF. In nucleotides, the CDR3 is TGCGCCAGCAAAAGACAGGGCTTGAACACTGAAGCTTTCTTT.

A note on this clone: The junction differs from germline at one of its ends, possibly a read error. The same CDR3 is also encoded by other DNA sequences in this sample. The CDR3 region is CASSYSGANGLTF. CDR3 DNA: TGTGCCAGTAGTTACTCTGGGGCCAACGGCCTGACTTTC. The chain has TRBV19 and TRBJ2-6, with TRBD1 as a possible D gene (5 bases). CDR3 length: 13 residues. The germline V gene encodes CDR1 LNHDA and CDR2 SQIVND (reference sequence).

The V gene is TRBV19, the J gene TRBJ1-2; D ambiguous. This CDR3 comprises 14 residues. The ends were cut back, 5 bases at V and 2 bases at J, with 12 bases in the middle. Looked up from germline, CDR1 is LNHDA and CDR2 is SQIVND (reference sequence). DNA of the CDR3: TGTGCCAGTAGTTCGATTGACATGAACTATGGCTACACCTTC. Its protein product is CASSSIDMNYGYTF. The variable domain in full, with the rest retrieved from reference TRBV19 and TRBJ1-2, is DGGITQSPKYLFRKEGQNVTLSCEQNLNHDAMYWYRQDPGQGLRLIYYSQIVNDFQKGDIAEGYSVSREKKESFPLTVTSAQKNPTAFYLCASSSIDMNYGYTFGSGTRLTVV.

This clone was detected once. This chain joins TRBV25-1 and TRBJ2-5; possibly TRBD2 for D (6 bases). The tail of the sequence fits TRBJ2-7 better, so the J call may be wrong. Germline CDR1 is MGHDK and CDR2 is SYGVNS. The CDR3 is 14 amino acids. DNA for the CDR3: TGTGCCAGCAGTGAATCGGGGGAGGTAGACGAGCAGTACTTC. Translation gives CASSESGEVDEQYF.

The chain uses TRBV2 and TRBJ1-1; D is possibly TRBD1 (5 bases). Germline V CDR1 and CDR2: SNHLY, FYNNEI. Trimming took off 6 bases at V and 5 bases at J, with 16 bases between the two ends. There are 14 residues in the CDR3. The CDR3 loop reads CASSAAGGSTEAFF. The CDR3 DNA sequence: TGTGCCAGCAGCGCCGCCGGGGGTTCAACTGAAGCTTTCTTT.